A single sample gave rise to the 3 T cell receptor beta chains below, sequenced in a study of blood T cell repertoires in COVID-19. The protocol was immunoSEQ multiplex PCR, while the TCRdb copy is restricted to in-frame clones and leaves out a portion. Of roughly 62,000 clones listed, approximately 80% are singletons. The sequenced material came from peripheral blood. These receptors came from a man aged 55 to 69 with acute or convalescent COVID-19.

This clone was counted a few times. The V call is TRBV5-6, the J call TRBJ2-7, with D possibly TRBD1 on 6 matching bases. Germline V gene data show CDR1 as SGHDT and CDR2 as YYEEEE. V was trimmed by 3 bases and J by 3 bases, leaving 13 bases between them. The CDR3 runs to 14 residues. CDR3 amino acids: CASSYGTPNYEQYF. DNA of the CDR3: TGTGCCAGCAGCTACGGGACACCTAACTACGAGCAGTACTTC.

The chain links TRBV11-2 to TRBJ1-5, with D hard to call. The CDR3 extends over 13 amino acids. Germline CDR1 SGHAT, CDR2 FQNNGV. V was pared by 1 base and J by 5 bases, with 6 bases between. In DNA form, the CDR3 reads TGTGCCAGCAGCTTAGGACTGGATCAGCCCCAGCATTTT. It codes for CASSLGLDQPQHF.

The chain employs TRBV10-1 and TRBJ2-3; D possibly corresponds to TRBD2 (6 bases). Trimming pared 8 bases from V and 5 bases from J, leaving 14 bases between. CDR1 and CDR2 (germline): WNHNN, SYGVQD (reference sequence). CDR3 length: 13 residues. The CDR3 DNA follows: TGCGCCAGCTCGGAGGGCCGGGGAGATACGCAGTATTTT. Its protein product is CASSEGRGDTQYF.